This entry lists 22 T cell receptor beta chains sequenced from one sample in a study of blood T cell repertoires in COVID-19. Libraries were prepared by immunoSEQ multiplex PCR; TCRdb keeps only in-frame clonotypes and omits some of them. This table holds around 140,000 clones, 80% to 90% found once. The sequenced sample consisted of peripheral blood. Receptors originate from a woman between 45 and 60 years old with active or convalescent COVID-19.

The rearrangement links TRBV29-1 to TRBJ2-1; TRBD2 matches at 7 bases. The ends lost 8 bases at V and 8 bases at J; junction bases unmatched: 15. The CDR3 covers 14 residues. The V gene's germline CDR1 is SQVTM and CDR2 ANQGSEA. CDR3: CSSLGLGVSDEQFF. The CDR3 DNA reads as TGCAGCTCCCTAGGACTAGGTGTAAGCGATGAGCAGTTCTTC.

This chain joins TRBV6-5 and TRBJ2-5, with 7 bases identical to TRBD2. There are 16 residues in the CDR3. CDR1 is MNHEY, CDR2 SVGAGI, per germline. The trim removed 0 bases at V and 1 base at J, leaving 5 bases unmatched. CDR3 sequence reads: CASSYSTGGGQETQYF. The CDR3 DNA reads as TGTGCCAGCAGTTACTCGACGGGGGGAGGCCAAGAGACCCAGTACTTC.

This clone appeared once. V is TRBV7-3 and J is TRBJ1-1, with 7 bases fitting TRBD1. Losses at the gene ends were 4 bases for V and 1 base for J; bases not matched to a gene: 3. The CDR3 is 14 residues long. The germline CDR1 and CDR2 sequences are SGHTA and FQGTGA. The CDR3 region is CASSSGQKNTEAFF. The CDR3 DNA sequence: TGTGCCAGCAGCTCGGGACAGAAGAACACTGAAGCTTTCTTT. Full variable domain (outside the CDR3, taken from reference TRBV7-3 and TRBJ1-1): GAGVSQTPSNKVTEKGKYVELRCDPISGHTALYWYRQSLGQGPEFLIYFQGTGAADDSGLPNDRFFAVRPEGSVSTLKIQRTERGDSAVYLCASSSGQKNTEAFFGQGTRLTVV.

This chain joins TRBV6-1 and TRBJ2-5, with 9 nucleotides matching TRBD1. Trimming cost V 0 bases and J 5 bases; bases outside gene matches: 10. Germline assignment: CDR1 MNHNS and CDR2 SASEGT. The CDR3 totals 17 residues. The CDR3 sequence is CASSEARQGEFMETQYF. CDR3 in DNA: TGTGCCAGCAGTGAAGCGCGACAGGGGGAGTTTATGGAGACCCAGTACTTC.

The chain links TRBV2 to TRBJ2-7; D remains ambiguous. The V end lost 3 bases, the J end lost 3 bases, and 9 bases lay between the germline ends. Germline V gene sequence: CDR1 SNHLY, CDR2 FYNNEI. CDR3 length: 13 amino acids. The CDR3 region has the DNA TGTGCCAGCAGTGATAATCAGAACTACGAGCAGTACTTC. Protein: CASSDNQNYEQYF.

This chain uses TRBV7-9 with TRBJ1-2, with 7 bases lining up with TRBD1. The germline CDR1 and CDR2 sequences are SEHNR and FQNEAQ (reference sequence). Germline trimming cut 2 bases from V and 6 bases from J; bases unmatched to any gene: 6. The CDR3 covers 14 residues. CDR3 sequence: CASSLLGGGDGYTF. The CDR3 DNA follows: TGTGCCAGCAGCTTATTAGGGGGCGGCGATGGCTACACCTTC.

The V and J genes are TRBV6-5 and TRBJ2-7, with TRBD2 identical over 7 bases. Trimming took 6 bases from V and 4 from J; bases not matched to a gene: 9. The CDR3 covers 14 residues. Germline assignment: CDR1 MNHEY and CDR2 SVGAGI. The CDR3 is CASRSLAGLYEQYF. The CDR3 coding sequence is TGTGCCAGCAGATCCTTAGCGGGCCTATACGAGCAGTACTTC.

The chain recombines TRBV5-1 with TRBJ2-7; 10 nucleotides agree with TRBD2. In germline, CDR1 is SGHRS, CDR2 YFSETQ. The trim removed 0 bases at V and 5 bases at J, leaving 5 bases unmatched. The CDR3 covers 15 residues. The DNA for the CDR3 is TGCGCCAGCAGCTTGGGTCTAGCGGGAGATGACGAGCAGTACTTC. Translated: CASSLGLAGDDEQYF.

This chain connects TRBV2 to TRBJ1-4; maybe TRBD1 (6 bases). This CDR3 is built from 14 residues. Trimming removed 7 bases at V and 6 bases at J, with 15 bases between. The germline V gene encodes CDR1 SNHLY and CDR2 FYNNEI. Here the CDR3 reads CASKTGVMDEKLFF. The DNA for the CDR3 is TGTGCCAGCAAGACAGGCGTGATGGATGAAAAACTGTTTTTT.

The V call is TRBV2, the J call TRBJ2-1; 15 nucleotides align to TRBD2. V shed 7 bases and J 3 bases; nucleotides not matched to a gene: 19. Germline assignment: CDR1 SNHLY and CDR2 FYNNEI. This CDR3 region has 21 residues. CDR3: CASTLGDRGLAGGLRYNEQFF. The CDR3 DNA sequence: TGTGCCAGCACTTTGGGGGACAGGGGACTAGCGGGAGGTCTGCGCTACAATGAGCAGTTCTTC.

The CDR3 spells CASRGTASSYEQYF. Written as DNA, the CDR3 is TGTGCCAGCAGGGGGACAGCGAGCTCCTACGAGCAGTACTTC. This rearrangement joins TRBV25-1 to TRBJ2-7, with TRBD1 matching over 7 bases. Germline V gene data show CDR1 as MGHDK and CDR2 as SYGVNS. The CDR3 is 14 residues long. With 6 bases clipped from V and 0 bases from J, the junction kept 5 bases outside the gene matches.

In this sample, this clone turned up once. As DNA, the CDR3 is TGTGCCAGCAGTTACCAGGGAATTAACGAGCAGTACTTC. Its protein is CASSYQGINEQYF. The rearrangement uses TRBV6-2 or TRBV6-3 and TRBJ2-7, with D perhaps matching TRBD1 (5 bases). Trimming took 2 bases from V and 5 from J, leaving 10 bases between them. CDR1 is MNHEY, CDR2 SVGEGT, per germline. CDR3 size: 13 residues.

The gene calls are TRBV7-2 and TRBJ2-5; 8 nucleotides align to TRBD2. The trim removed 3 bases at V and 4 bases at J, leaving 7 bases unmatched. The length of the CDR3 is 15 residues. Germline V CDR1 and CDR2: SGHTA, FQGNSA. The CDR3 nucleotides read TGTGCCAGCAGCTTCCTTCTGCTAGCGGGAGAGACCCAGTACTTC. Its translation: CASSFLLLAGETQYF.

The chain joins TRBV2 to TRBJ2-1, with 8 bases identical to TRBD2. Losses at the gene ends were 2 bases for V and 0 bases for J; bases not matched to a gene: 15. CDR1 and CDR2 (germline): SNHLY, FYNNEI. This CDR3 has 20 amino acids. CDR3 amino acids: CASSEIGTRIFLSSYNEQFF. For the CDR3, the DNA is TGTGCCAGCAGTGAAATCGGGACTAGAATTTTCTTAAGCTCCTACAATGAGCAGTTCTTC.

The rearrangement joins TRBV19 to TRBJ2-2; 9 bases align to TRBD1. The V and J ends lost 5 bases and 6 bases, in that order; junction bases with no gene match: 7. This CDR3 comprises 15 residues. Germline CDR1 reads LNHDA; CDR2 reads SQIVND (reference sequence). The CDR3 protein is CASSSGTGRAGELFF. The CDR3 DNA is TGTGCCAGTAGTTCCGGGACAGGGAGGGCCGGGGAGCTGTTTTTT.

The CDR3 DNA is TGCAGCGTTGACAGGGGGAAAACCGGGGAGCTGTTTTTT. Its protein product is CSVDRGKTGELFF. The chain employs TRBV29-1 and TRBJ2-2; 7 bases line up with TRBD1. CDR1 and CDR2 from the germline V gene are SQVTM and ANQGSEA. This CDR3 is 13 amino acids long. Losses at the gene ends were 3 bases for V and 5 bases for J; bases not matched to a gene: 3.

The genes are TRBV6-2 or TRBV6-3 and TRBJ2-7; D may be TRBD2 (6 bases). Germline lookup yields CDR1 MNHEY and CDR2 SVGEGT. The V end lost 6 bases, the J end lost 0 bases, and 12 bases lay between the germline ends. This CDR3 is built from 14 residues. CDR3 DNA: TGTGCCAGCAGCGGGGACTCATCCTCCTACGAGCAGTACTTC. Its protein is CASSGDSSSYEQYF.

This chain connects TRBV27 to TRBJ2-1; 7 positions agree with TRBD1. The CDR3 runs 15 residues. With V trimmed by 5 bases and J by 7 bases, 11 bases remained unmatched. Germline V lookup: CDR1 MNHEY, CDR2 SMNVEV (reference sequence). As DNA, the CDR3 is TGTGCCAGCAGTATAATCGGGACAGCTAAGAATGAGCAGTTCTTC. Its protein product is CASSIIGTAKNEQFF.

V and J are TRBV19 and TRBJ2-1, with TRBD2 as a possible D gene (5 bases). The ends were cut back, 2 bases at V and 10 bases at J, with 12 bases in the middle. Germline assignment: CDR1 LNHDA and CDR2 SQIVND (reference sequence). CDR3 length equals 13 residues. CDR3 coding DNA: TGTGCCAGTAGTATATACGGGATTGAGGAGCAGTTCTTC. Its protein product is CASSIYGIEEQFF.

The rearrangement uses TRBV2 and TRBJ1-4, with 7 bases lining up with TRBD1. The CDR3 runs 14 residues. V dropped 7 bases and J dropped 15; count of bases not matched to a gene: 17. CDR1 and CDR2 (germline): SNHLY, FYNNEI. CDR3 protein: CASTSPDRFPLLFF. The DNA of the CDR3 is TGTGCCAGCACTAGCCCGGACAGGTTCCCCTTGTTGTTTTTT.

This clone has a single count. The rearrangement uses TRBV5-5 and TRBJ2-1; possibly TRBD1 for D (6 bases). Trimming took off 4 bases at V and 7 bases at J, with 12 bases between the two ends. Per germline, CDR1 SGHKS and CDR2 YYEKEE (reference sequence). There are 13 residues in the CDR3. CDR3 residues: CASSPGQSNEQFF. In DNA, the CDR3 is TGTGCCAGCAGCCCAGGACAGTCTAATGAGCAGTTCTTC.

This CDR3 is CASGGGSHEKLFF. DNA for the CDR3: TGTGCCAGTGGTGGGGGGAGTCATGAAAAACTGTTTTTT. The chain couples TRBV19 to TRBJ1-4; TRBD1 is a possible D gene (5 bases). Trimming took 8 bases from V and 6 from J, leaving 13 bases between them. This CDR3 comprises 13 residues. The germline CDR1 and CDR2 sequences are LNHDA and SQIVND (reference sequence).